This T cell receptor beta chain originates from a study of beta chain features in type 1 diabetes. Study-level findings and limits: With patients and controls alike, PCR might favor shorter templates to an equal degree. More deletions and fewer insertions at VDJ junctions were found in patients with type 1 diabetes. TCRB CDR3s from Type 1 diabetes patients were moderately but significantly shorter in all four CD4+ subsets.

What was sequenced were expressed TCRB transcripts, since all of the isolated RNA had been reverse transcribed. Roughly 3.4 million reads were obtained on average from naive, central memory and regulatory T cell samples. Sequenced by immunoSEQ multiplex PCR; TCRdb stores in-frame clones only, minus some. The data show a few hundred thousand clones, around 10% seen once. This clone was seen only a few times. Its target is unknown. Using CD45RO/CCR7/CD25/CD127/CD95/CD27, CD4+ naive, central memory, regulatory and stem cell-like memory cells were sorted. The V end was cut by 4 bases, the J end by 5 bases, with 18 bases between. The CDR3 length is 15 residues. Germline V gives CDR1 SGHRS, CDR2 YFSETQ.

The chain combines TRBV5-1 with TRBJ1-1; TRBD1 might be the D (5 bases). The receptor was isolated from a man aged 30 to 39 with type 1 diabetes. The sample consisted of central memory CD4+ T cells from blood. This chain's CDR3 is CASSLVIGEGTEAFF. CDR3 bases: TGCGCCAGCAGCCTGGTGATCGGGGAGGGGACTGAAGCTTTCTTT. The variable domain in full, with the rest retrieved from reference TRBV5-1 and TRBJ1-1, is KAGVTQTPRYLIKTRGQQVTLSCSPISGHRSVSWYQQTPGQGLQFLFEYFSETQRNKGNFPGRFSGRQFSNSRSEMNVSTLELGDSALYLCASSLVIGEGTEAFFGQGTRLTVV.